Listed here is a single TCR beta chain. Germline CDR1 reads MNHEY; CDR2 reads SVGAGI. The CDR3 runs 15 residues. The trim removed 6 bases at V and 6 bases at J, leaving 8 bases unmatched. This entry comes from a study of blood T cell repertoires in COVID-19. The overall study: Donors in the United States, Italy and Spain gave samples during acute or convalescent COVID-19.

The protocol was immunoSEQ multiplex PCR, while the TCRdb copy is restricted to in-frame clones and leaves out a portion. In the table there are some 300,000 clones, roughly 86% of which are singletons. The rearrangement joins TRBV6-5 to TRBJ1-5, with TRBD1 matching over 10 bases. This TCR was sampled from a man in his 70s with acute or convalescent COVID-19. Sequencing was performed on peripheral blood. CDR3 sequence: CASRPDRGRSQPQHF. The CDR3 DNA follows: TGTGCCAGCAGACCCGACAGGGGGCGCAGTCAGCCCCAGCATTTT.